This T cell receptor beta chain appears in the sequencing data of a study of CXCR3-negative and CXCR3-positive naive CD8 T cells. UMI-labeled 5' RACE TRB cDNA libraries were prepared from the cells. No DNA is given; TCRdb re-called the 5' RACE reads and lists each CDR3 protein once. In total, the table holds about 56,000 distinct CDR3 sequences. A note on this clonotype: Its target is not known.

General observations from the study: Both naive subsets, CXCR3-negative and CXCR3-positive, displayed similar TRBV-TRBJ usage, unlike memory cells. Across naive subsets, surface CD5 expression was comparable, and TCR strength was inferred from properties of the TRB CDR3. Memory CD8+ T cell repertoires were far less diverse than both naive subsets.

The sample comprised memory CD8+ T cells from blood. The receptor comes from a human donor in good health. Some clones in this sample may be carry-over from other donors' samples.

This CDR3 is CASSQASDGTVGYTF. The chain employs TRBV4-3 and TRBJ1-2; TCRdb names TRBD1, which stays unverified in the absence of DNA. The CDR3 extends over 15 amino acids. CDR1 and CDR2 (germline): LGHNA, YSLEER.